Listed below are T cell receptor beta chains from one sample, sequenced in a study of chronic HIV infection and antiretroviral therapy. One entry per CDR3 protein, called by TCRdb with MiXCR from the 5' RACE reads. The profile shows about 38,000 distinct CDR3 sequences, 7% to 10% of them singletons. The specimen sequenced was peripheral blood. The source is an adult who had HIV and had not received antiretroviral therapy, or was an uninfected healthy control (not recorded which). Both conserved end residues are part of each CDR3. The size field is filled for only some rows; it gives once, few, many or a size class.

clone_size v_call cdr3_aa
many TRBV20-1 CSAPAGVESYEQYF
many TRBV11-1 CASSPERDRGNQPQHF
few TRBV2 CASTLRPNYGYTF
few TRBV20-1 CSAREGSGRNYEQYF
. TRBV28 CASSFRWDLLAKNIQYF
many TRBV28 CASWSRQGDQNTEAFF
medium-sized TRBV9 CASSPDRYNEQFF
few TRBV7-2 CASSSIFGVEETQYF
many TRBV9 CASSVGVGGATTYEQYF
. TRBV29-1 CSDVGPLGTEAFF
few TRBV28 CASSAAGLAYEQFF
few TRBV29-1 CSVELGTDQETQYF
few TRBV27 CASRGLAGGPSEQYF
. TRBV2 CASSEDAGTSGGNGNNEQFF
few TRBV2 CASIAGTTYNEQFF
. TRBV28 CASSSGQGANQPQHF
few TRBV28 CASRVRGPGEQFF
many TRBV2 CASRSRSEGTDTQYF
few TRBV28 CASSFEGGVTEAFF
many TRBV28 CASSLLEGVQPQHF
. TRBV20-1 CSARGRVFQPQHF
. TRBV4-2 CASSQSPNSGGRAADTQYF
few TRBV29-1 CSVGEDTQYF
. TRBV29-1 CSVLQSGTGELFF
medium-sized TRBV9 CASSSLTGMNYGYTF
many TRBV20-1 CSARDSGETLNYEQYF
many TRBV28 CASSPGMDNSPLHF
. TRBV3-1 CASSQERELAWADTQYF
few TRBV7-3 CASSVSPNTEAFF
many TRBV15 CATSKGQGILKPQHF
few TRBV11-2 CASSPDLQETQYF
. TRBV20-1 CSAYDRNYGYTF
few TRBV11-1 CASSGGQGVWDGYTF
many TRBV23-1 CASSRSSYNSPLHF
few TRBV24-1 CATSALNRDAGELFF
. TRBV20-1 CSARRTDTQYF
few TRBV6-5 CASSYNRDTYEQYF
many TRBV15 CATSRGAEGMEYF
many TRBV29-1 CSVGAQTNQPQHF
many TRBV30 CAWRTPETQYF
many TRBV4-1 CASSQGYTFSSGANVLTF
. TRBV7-8 CASSLWGGQGTDTQYF
few TRBV5-1 CASSGTGADEQYF
few TRBV29-1 CSVVGGYEQFF
. TRBV30 CAWRQGGTEAFF
many TRBV27 CASSWSRHEETQYF
. TRBV2 CASTWEPQAFF
few TRBV29-1 CSVGRGVTDTQYF
many TRBV29-1 CSVSTDATNEKLFF